A single sample is the source of the 28 T cell receptor beta chains below, sequenced in a study of blood T cell repertoires in COVID-19. Produced via immunoSEQ multiplex PCR; TCRdb's table is partial and in-frame only. The sample has 90,000 or so clones; around 88% are singletons. The sequenced material came from peripheral blood. The receptors here all came from a woman aged 60-75 years with COVID-19, enrolled during active disease.

V gene TRBV4-1 combines with J gene TRBJ2-7, with unresolved D. The germline V gene has CDR1 MGHRA and CDR2 YSYEKL. Between the trimmed V and J ends, which lost 4 bases and 1 base, there was a span of 8 bases. The CDR3 is 13 residues long. CDR3 sequence reads: CASSPNWSYEQYF. The CDR3 DNA reads as TGCGCCAGCAGCCCAAACTGGTCCTACGAGCAGTACTTC.

The chain carries TRBV9 and TRBJ2-3, with D possibly matching TRBD2 (6 bases). The CDR3 length is 17 residues. Trimming pared 4 bases from V and 0 bases from J, leaving 18 bases between. Looked up from germline, CDR1 is SGDLS and CDR2 is YYNGEE. The CDR3 is CASSTSPYGGSTDTQYF. The CDR3, as DNA: TGTGCCAGCAGCACCAGCCCTTACGGGGGAAGCACAGATACGCAGTATTTT.

The count of this clone is one. This chain connects TRBV27 to TRBJ1-1, with D possibly matching TRBD1 (6 bases). This CDR3 is 13 amino acids long. V shed 11 bases and J shed 2 bases, with 15 bases lying between them. Germline values: CDR1 MNHEY, CDR2 SMNVEV (reference sequence). CDR3 nucleotide sequence: TGTGCCGCGCAGACAGGTTTCAACACTGAAGCTTTCTTT. Translated, it gives CAAQTGFNTEAFF.

This clone has a single count. The chain employs TRBV2 and TRBJ2-1; 10 nucleotides agree with TRBD2. The germline gives CDR1 SNHLY, CDR2 FYNNEI. The CDR3 is made up of 15 amino acids. V was pared by 1 base and J by 14 bases, with 11 bases of the junction left unmatched. CDR3 sequence (DNA): TGTGCCAGCAGTGAAGAGAATCTACTAGCGGGGTTGGAGTTCTTC. Its protein is CASSEENLLAGLEFF.

This clone was detected once. The V and J genes are TRBV27 and TRBJ1-2; D possibly corresponds to TRBD1 (5 bases). Between the trimmed V and J ends, which lost 3 bases and 0 bases, there was a span of 11 bases. CDR3 length equals 15 residues. The V gene's germline CDR1 is MNHEY and CDR2 SMNVEV (reference sequence). The CDR3 loop reads CASSFQPGTNYGYTF. CDR3 DNA sequence: TGTGCCAGCAGTTTCCAACCAGGGACTAACTATGGCTACACCTTC.

The rearrangement joins TRBV9 to TRBJ2-2; D not certain. The germline CDR1 and CDR2 sequences are SGDLS and YYNGEE. This CDR3 has 13 residues. The germline V and J ends were trimmed by 0 bases and 6 bases, with 6 bases remaining between them. CDR3 sequence reads: CASSVAQPGELFF. The DNA for the CDR3 is TGTGCCAGCAGCGTAGCACAGCCCGGGGAGCTGTTTTTT.

This rearrangement joins TRBV27 to TRBJ1-1; perhaps TRBD1 as D (5 bases). From germline, CDR1 is MNHEY and CDR2 SMNVEV (reference sequence). Trimming took 3 bases from V and 1 from J, leaving 6 bases between them. This CDR3 is built from 13 residues. The CDR3 DNA follows: TGTGCCAGCAGTTTCAGGGAGAACACTGAAGCTTTCTTT. The encoded protein is CASSFRENTEAFF.

CDR3 sequence (DNA): TGTGCCAGCCGGCGCGGCTCTGGAAACACCATATATTTT. Translated, it gives CASRRGSGNTIYF. This chain joins TRBV6-5 and TRBJ1-3; D is unresolved. Germline CDR1 MNHEY, CDR2 SVGAGI. Deletions cut 8 bases from V and 0 bases from J, with 8 bases between. The length of the CDR3 is 13 residues.

This chain connects TRBV27 to TRBJ2-1, with 8 bases that match TRBD1. Unmatched junction bases numbered 12, after V lost 0 bases and J lost 2 bases. CDR1 MNHEY and CDR2 SMNVEV come from the germline V gene (reference sequence). This CDR3 is built from 19 residues. The CDR3 DNA sequence: TGTGCCAGCAGTTTATCGCGGTTCCCCCCGGGACAGGCCTACAATGAGCAGTTCTTC. As protein: CASSLSRFPPGQAYNEQFF.

The chain's CDR3 is CASSFRRNTEAFF. In DNA form, the CDR3 reads TGTGCCAGCAGTTTTCGGAGGAACACTGAAGCTTTCTTT. The gene calls are TRBV6-5 and TRBJ1-1; no definite D call. Germline CDR1 reads MNHEY; CDR2 reads SVGAGI. This CDR3 spans 13 amino acids. V dropped 4 bases and J dropped 1 base, with 7 bases sitting between them.

The chain couples TRBV18 to TRBJ1-6; D is perhaps TRBD1 (6 bases). V dropped 3 bases and J dropped 0 bases, with 12 bases sitting between them. CDR1 and CDR2 (germline): KGHSH, LQKENI. This CDR3 is built from 17 residues. The CDR3 coding sequence is TGTGCCAGCTCACCCGACAGGCGACGCTCCTATAATTCACCCCTCCACTTT. Translation gives CASSPDRRRSYNSPLHF.

CDR3 loop: CASKISLAGSTDTQYF. In DNA, the CDR3 is TGCGCCAGCAAGATTAGTCTAGCGGGATCAACAGATACGCAGTATTTT. This rearrangement joins TRBV5-1 to TRBJ2-3, with 9 bases lining up with TRBD2. CDR1 and CDR2 from the germline V gene are SGHRS and YFSETQ. This CDR3 has 16 residues. After removal of 6 bases from V and 3 bases from J, the junction contained 11 bases not matched to a gene.

The rearrangement links TRBV7-2 to TRBJ2-5; 9 nucleotides line up with TRBD2. J lost 2 bases, V lost 2 bases, and 0 bases had no gene match. Germline values: CDR1 SGHTA, CDR2 FQGNSA. This CDR3 region has 14 residues. CDR3 region: CASSLLAGQETQYF. The CDR3 nucleotides are TGTGCCAGCAGCTTACTAGCGGGGCAAGAGACCCAGTACTTC.

V gene TRBV9 combines with J gene TRBJ1-6, with D possibly being TRBD1 (5 bases). Germline V lookup: CDR1 SGDLS, CDR2 YYNGEE. The CDR3 runs to 15 residues. V was cut by 0 bases and J by 9 bases, with 13 bases left in between. The CDR3, as DNA: TGTGCCAGCAGCGTAGACTCTCAGGGTTCTTCACCCCTCCACTTT. Protein product: CASSVDSQGSSPLHF.

The chain joins TRBV4-1 to TRBJ1-6; D unclear. The CDR3 is 17 residues long. The germline V and J ends were trimmed by 4 bases and 0 bases, with 13 bases remaining between them. Germline assignment: CDR1 MGHRA and CDR2 YSYEKL. CDR3 nucleotides: TGCGCCAGCAGCCTCCCTCCCGGGAACTCCTATAATTCACCCCTCCACTTT. This encodes CASSLPPGNSYNSPLHF.

The V call is TRBV30, the J call TRBJ1-6; D not resolved. Germline assignment: CDR1 GTSNPN and CDR2 SVGIG (reference sequence). V was cut by 0 bases and J by 9 bases, with 12 bases left in between. There are 14 residues in the CDR3. CDR3 in amino acids: CAWSVIDNGSPLHF. DNA for the CDR3: TGTGCCTGGAGTGTAATCGACAACGGTTCACCCCTCCACTTT.

The V call is TRBV5-1, the J call TRBJ1-3, with unresolved D. The CDR3 is 13 residues long. With 5 bases removed from V and 4 bases from J, the gap between germline ends came to 10 bases. Germline V gene sequence: CDR1 SGHRS, CDR2 YFSETQ. This chain's CDR3 is CASSRGGGNTIYF. As DNA, the CDR3 is TGCGCCAGCAGTCGAGGAGGCGGAAACACCATATATTTT.

This chain uses TRBV4-3 with TRBJ2-7; D is possibly TRBD2 (5 bases). The CDR3 is 15 residues long. Germline CDR1 LGHNA, CDR2 YSLEER. With 1 base removed from V and 4 bases from J, the gap between germline ends came to 14 bases. As DNA, the CDR3 is TGCGCCAGCAGCCAAGGAACGGGATCCGAATACGAGCAGTACTTC. This sequence encodes CASSQGTGSEYEQYF.

The chain has TRBV7-9 and TRBJ1-2, with 7 nucleotides matching TRBD1. V lost 4 bases and J lost 4; bases outside the gene matches: 12. The CDR3 runs to 16 residues. Germline assignment: CDR1 SEHNR and CDR2 FQNEAQ (reference sequence). This CDR3 reads CASSSPRDRGFYGYTF. The CDR3 DNA follows: TGTGCCAGCAGCTCTCCCCGGGACAGAGGTTTCTATGGCTACACCTTC. Looking up the rest from reference TRBV7-9 and TRBJ1-2 gives the full variable domain: DTGVSQNPRHKITKRGQNVTFRCDPISEHNRLYWYRQTLGQGPEFLTYFQNEAQLEKSRLLSDRFSAERPKGSFSTLEIQRTEQGDSAMYLCASSSPRDRGFYGYTFGSGTRLTVV.

The chain employs TRBV4-2 and TRBJ2-5, with 12 bases matching TRBD1. Trimming at V came to 9 bases and at J to 4 bases, leaving 6 bases not matched to a gene. Per the germline V gene, CDR1 is LGHNA and CDR2 is YNFKEQ. CDR3 length: 14 amino acids. This CDR3 reads CASGTGGVGETQYF. The CDR3 DNA reads as TGTGCCAGTGGGACAGGGGGCGTCGGAGAGACCCAGTACTTC.

The chain couples TRBV4-3 to TRBJ1-5, with TRBD1 matching over 11 bases. V shed 0 bases, J shed 6 bases, and the junction held 4 bases outside the gene matches. Germline values: CDR1 LGHNA, CDR2 YSLEER. This CDR3 has 16 amino acids. CDR3 coding DNA: TGCGCCAGCAGCCAAGATCCTGGACAGGGGGCTCAGCCCCAGCATTTT. Residues: CASSQDPGQGAQPQHF.

The chain uses TRBV7-2 and TRBJ1-4; TRBD1 matches at 7 bases. The J segment lost 8 bases and the V segment lost 2 bases, leaving 5 bases of the junction unmatched. CDR1 is SGHTA, CDR2 FQGNSA, per germline. The CDR3 is 14 residues long. The CDR3 DNA is TGTGCCAGCAGCTTAAGAGGGGGCGACGAAAAACTGTTTTTT. This translates into CASSLRGGDEKLFF.

J is TRBJ1-5 and V is TRBV7-2; D remains ambiguous. CDR3 size: 13 residues. CDR1 and CDR2 from the germline V gene are SGHTA and FQGNSA. V lost 2 bases and J lost 3, with 5 bases in between. CDR3 sequence: CASSLQINQPQHF. The CDR3 nucleotides are TGTGCCAGCAGCTTACAGATCAATCAGCCCCAGCATTTT.

The chain recombines TRBV5-1 with TRBJ1-2, with 8 bases fitting TRBD1. This CDR3 is built from 15 residues. Per the germline V gene, CDR1 is SGHRS and CDR2 is YFSETQ. V lost 3 bases and J lost 0; bases outside the gene matches: 4. The CDR3 is CASSSGTGPNYGYTF. Here the CDR3 DNA reads TGCGCCAGCAGCTCTGGGACAGGTCCTAACTATGGCTACACCTTC.

The V and J genes are TRBV6-5 and TRBJ2-3; D is unclear. Looked up from germline, CDR1 is MNHEY and CDR2 is SVGAGI. CDR3 length: 14 residues. Trimming removed 2 bases from V and 3 bases from J, with 9 bases in between. CDR3 sequence: CASSYGQLTDTQYF. The CDR3 DNA reads as TGTGCCAGCAGTTACGGGCAGTTAACAGATACGCAGTATTTT.

J is TRBJ2-1 and V is TRBV24-1; 11 positions agree with TRBD2. The germline V gene has CDR1 KGHDR and CDR2 SFDVKD. The CDR3 runs to 18 residues. J was trimmed by 0 bases and V by 6 bases; bases with no gene match: 9. CDR3 protein: CATSSMGLAEASYNEQFF. In DNA, the CDR3 is TGTGCCACCAGTTCAATGGGACTAGCGGAGGCCTCCTACAATGAGCAGTTCTTC.

The chain employs TRBV7-9 and TRBJ2-1, with 9 bases matching TRBD1. CDR3 length: 18 residues. Trimming cost V 1 base and J 6 bases; bases outside gene matches: 13. Germline loops: CDR1 SEHNR, CDR2 FQNEAQ (reference sequence). The CDR3 protein is CASSLGLGQGRAVNEQFF. In DNA form, the CDR3 reads TGTGCCAGCAGCTTAGGGCTGGGACAGGGTCGGGCAGTCAATGAGCAGTTCTTC.

The chain combines TRBV7-2 with TRBJ1-1; D is perhaps TRBD1 (5 bases). The CDR3 contains 14 residues. Trimming left V 2 bases short and J 6 bases short, with 13 bases between. Germline CDR1 is SGHTA and CDR2 is FQGNSA. The DNA of the CDR3 is TGTGCCAGCAGCTTAATTCAGGGCGGTGCTGAAGCTTTCTTT. Translated: CASSLIQGGAEAFF.